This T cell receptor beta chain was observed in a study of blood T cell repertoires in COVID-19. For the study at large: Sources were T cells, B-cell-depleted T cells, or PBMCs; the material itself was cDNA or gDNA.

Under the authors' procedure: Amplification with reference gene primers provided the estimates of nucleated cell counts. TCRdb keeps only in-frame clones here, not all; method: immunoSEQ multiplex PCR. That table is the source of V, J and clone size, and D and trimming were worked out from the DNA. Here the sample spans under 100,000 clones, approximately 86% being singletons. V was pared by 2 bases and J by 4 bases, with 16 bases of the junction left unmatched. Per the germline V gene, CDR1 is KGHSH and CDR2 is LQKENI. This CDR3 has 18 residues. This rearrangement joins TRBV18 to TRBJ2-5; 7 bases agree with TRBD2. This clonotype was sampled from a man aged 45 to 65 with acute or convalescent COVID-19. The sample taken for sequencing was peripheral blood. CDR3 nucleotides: TGTGCCAGCTCACCAGTTTGGGGAGGGATGACAAGCACAGAGACCCAGTACTTC. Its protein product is CASSPVWGGMTSTETQYF.